One and the same sample provided the 19 T cell receptor beta chains below, sequenced in a study of blood T cells in healthy people across ages. A second roughly 6 to 11 cycle PCR used barcoded and J-beta primers. TCRdb reanalysed the 5' RACE reads using MiXCR and keeps one entry per CDR3 protein. The table shows approximately 1.5 million distinct CDR3 sequences, with 35% to 45% occurring only once. Material: blood. All receptors derive from a woman younger than 30 in good health.

This clonotype was seen a single time. This chain links TRBV20-1 with TRBJ1-1; 9 bases align to TRBD1. Germline CDR1 DFQATT, CDR2 SNEGSKA (reference sequence). The CDR3 has 16 amino acids. V gave up 1 base and J gave up 1 base; unmatched junction bases: 7. The CDR3 DNA is TGCAGTGCTAGAGCAGTCTGGACAGGGGAGAACACTGAAGCTTTCTTT. It codes for CSARAVWTGENTEAFF.

This clonotype was counted only a few times. The chain employs TRBV28 and TRBJ2-1, with TRBD2 matching 15 bases. Looked up from germline, CDR1 is MDHEN and CDR2 is SYDVKM. The junction had 1 base not matched to a gene; V was cut back by 6 bases and J by 10 bases. CDR3 length equals 13 residues. CDR3 sequence (DNA): TGTGCCAGCAGCGGGACTAGCGGGGGGGAGCAGTTCTTC. Protein sequence: CASSGTSGGEQFF.

This chain connects TRBV6-1 to TRBJ1-4; 10 nucleotides agree with TRBD1. Germline loops: CDR1 MNHNS, CDR2 SASEGT. After removal of 1 base from V and 8 bases from J, the junction contained 4 bases not matched to a gene. There are 15 residues in the CDR3. The CDR3 loop is CASSEGDRGHEKLFF. CDR3 sequence (DNA): TGTGCCAGCAGTGAAGGGGACAGGGGACACGAAAAACTGTTTTTT.

This chain connects TRBV6-1 to TRBJ2-7; D not certain. The CDR3 contains 13 residues. Germline V gives CDR1 MNHNS, CDR2 SASEGT. The V end was cut by 7 bases, the J end by 0 bases, with 10 bases between. DNA of the CDR3: TGTGCCAGCACACCGGCGAACTCCTACGAGCAGTACTTC. Translated, it gives CASTPANSYEQYF.

This rearrangement joins TRBV20-1 to TRBJ1-1; a possible D gene is TRBD1 (5 bases). The germline V gene encodes CDR1 DFQATT and CDR2 SNEGSKA (reference sequence). Trimming cost V 6 bases and J 3 bases, with 14 bases left between them. The CDR3 is 13 amino acids. CDR3 bases: TGCAGTGCCCGTGACGGGGCAGACACTGAAGCTTTCTTT. Translating gives CSARDGADTEAFF.

The chain's CDR3 is CASSLASRPGQETQYF. CDR3 DNA sequence: TGTGCCAGCAGCTTAGCGTCGAGGCCCGGTCAAGAGACCCAGTACTTC. The chain is built from TRBV7-9 and TRBJ2-5; D uncertain. There are 16 residues in the CDR3. Germline values: CDR1 SEHNR, CDR2 FQNEAQ (reference sequence). V lost 0 bases and J 2 bases, leaving 13 bases between the germline ends. Drawing the rest from reference TRBV7-9 and TRBJ2-5, the complete variable domain is DTGVSQNPRHKITKRGQNVTFRCDPISEHNRLYWYRQTLGQGPEFLTYFQNEAQLEKSRLLSDRFSAERPKGSFSTLEIQRTEQGDSAMYLCASSLASRPGQETQYFGPGTRLLVL.

V and J are TRBV7-2 and TRBJ2-1; 7 bases align to TRBD2. Looked up from germline, CDR1 is SGHTA and CDR2 is FQGNSA. The V gene end was trimmed by 5 bases and the J gene end by 2 bases; junction bases not matched to a gene: 12. This CDR3 is built from 17 residues. In DNA, the CDR3 is TGTGCCAGCAGCCTCCCAGCCCAGGGAGGGACCTACAATGAGCAGTTCTTC. Translating it yields CASSLPAQGGTYNEQFF.

The sample holds a few counts of this clonotype. In DNA form, the CDR3 reads TGCGCCAGCAGCCAAGAGGCGCTAGCGGGAGATACGCAGTATTTT. As protein: CASSQEALAGDTQYF. V gene TRBV4-1 combines with J gene TRBJ2-3, with TRBD2 matching 8 bases. The CDR3 length is 15 residues. Germline V CDR1 and CDR2: MGHRA, YSYEKL. V lost 0 bases and J lost 5; bases outside the gene matches: 4.

V gene TRBV28 combines with J gene TRBJ1-5; 10 nucleotides match TRBD1. V shed 6 bases, J shed 3 bases, and the junction held 8 bases outside the gene matches. Germline V lookup: CDR1 MDHEN, CDR2 SYDVKM. The CDR3 is made up of 16 amino acids. The CDR3 region is CASSQATGGYNQPQHF. In nucleotides, the CDR3 is TGTGCCAGCAGCCAGGCGACAGGGGGCTACAATCAGCCCCAGCATTTT.

This clonotype occurred many times. This rearrangement joins TRBV20-1 to TRBJ2-7, with D unresolved. Per germline, CDR1 DFQATT and CDR2 SNEGSKA (reference sequence). Trimming cost V 0 bases and J 1 base, with 7 bases left between them. This CDR3 region has 13 residues. In DNA, the CDR3 is TGCAGTGCTAGAGAAAGCCGGTCCTACGAGCAGTACTTC. Its protein product is CSARESRSYEQYF.

The rearrangement links TRBV6-5 to TRBJ1-1, with TRBD1 identical over 11 bases. CDR1 is MNHEY, CDR2 SVGAGI, per germline. V gave up 4 bases and J gave up 6 bases; unmatched junction bases: 7. The CDR3 consists of 15 residues. For the CDR3, the DNA is TGTGCCAGCAGTTCGGACAGGGGGCGGTTGCCTGAAGCTTTCTTT. Protein product: CASSSDRGRLPEAFF.

V gene TRBV25-1 combines with J gene TRBJ1-1; D is ambiguous. CDR3 size: 16 residues. CDR1 and CDR2 from the germline V gene are MGHDK and SYGVNS. V lost 4 bases and J lost 0, with 15 bases in between. The CDR3 DNA sequence: TGTGCCAGCAGTGCCACTCTGCTGACGGTGAACACTGAAGCTTTCTTT. Amino acids: CASSATLLTVNTEAFF.

This clonotype was found a few times. The V and J genes are TRBV5-1 and TRBJ1-1; TRBD1 is a possible D gene (5 bases). This CDR3 is 14 amino acids long. Germline V lookup: CDR1 SGHRS, CDR2 YFSETQ. V was trimmed by 0 bases and J by 2 bases, leaving 8 bases between them. The CDR3 loop is CASSLAGFNTEAFF. In nucleotides, the CDR3 is TGCGCCAGCAGCTTGGCAGGGTTTAACACTGAAGCTTTCTTT.

This chain connects TRBV20-1 to TRBJ2-7; 10 nucleotides align to TRBD2. The trim removed 1 base at V and 7 bases at J, leaving 7 bases unmatched. Germline V gives CDR1 DFQATT, CDR2 SNEGSKA (reference sequence). CDR3 size: 14 residues. The CDR3 protein is CSARASGGYSEQYF. CDR3 coding DNA: TGCAGTGCTAGAGCTAGCGGGGGTTACAGTGAGCAGTACTTC.

This clonotype was counted between two and nine times. The genes are TRBV5-6 and TRBJ2-1, with D hard to call. Trimming shortened V by 1 base and J by 7 bases, and 9 bases separated the two germline ends. This CDR3 is 13 amino acids long. In germline, CDR1 is SGHDT, CDR2 YYEEEE. CDR3 sequence: CASSLSPSNEQFF. The CDR3 region has the DNA TGTGCCAGCAGCTTGAGTCCCTCGAATGAGCAGTTCTTC.

This clonotype appeared a few times. This chain links TRBV28 with TRBJ2-4; D is undetermined. TRBJ2-7 matches the DNA end more closely, so the J call is doubtful. Germline CDR1 is MDHEN and CDR2 is SYDVKM. CDR3 length equals 10 residues. CDR3 nucleotide sequence: TGTGCCACCAGAATTTACGAGCAGTACTTC. It codes for CATRIYEQYF.

The table lists this clonotype with a few counts. The chain couples TRBV20-1 to TRBJ1-2; D is undetermined. Trimming shortened V by 3 bases and J by 4 bases, and 12 bases separated the two germline ends. The germline V gene has CDR1 DFQATT and CDR2 SNEGSKA (reference sequence). The CDR3 covers 13 residues. CDR3 in DNA: TGCAGTGCTAGTAATCCGCAGTTCTATGGCTACACCTTC. This sequence encodes CSASNPQFYGYTF.

This chain connects TRBV27 to TRBJ2-7, with 10 bases that match TRBD2. Germline V gives CDR1 MNHEY, CDR2 SMNVEV (reference sequence). This CDR3 region has 15 residues. V lost 2 bases, J lost 3 bases, and 4 bases stayed unmatched. Here the CDR3 DNA reads TGTGCCAGCAGTTTAGGGGCTAGCGGGGGCTACGAGCAGTACTTC. It encodes CASSLGASGGYEQYF.

The chain employs TRBV18 and TRBJ1-3; D is ambiguous. Trimming removed 5 bases from V and 0 bases from J, with 11 bases in between. Germline CDR1 is KGHSH and CDR2 is LQKENI. CDR3 length equals 15 residues. As DNA, the CDR3 is TGTGCCAGCTCAGAGTATCGGAGCTCTGGAAACACCATATATTTT. This encodes CASSEYRSSGNTIYF. Based on the CDR3 plus reference TRBV18 and TRBJ1-3, the full variable domain is NAGVMQNPRHLVRRRGQEARLRCSPMKGHSHVYWYRQLPEEGLKFMVYLQKENIIDESGMPKERFSAEFPKEGPSILRIQQVVRGDSAAYFCASSEYRSSGNTIYFGEGSWLTVV.